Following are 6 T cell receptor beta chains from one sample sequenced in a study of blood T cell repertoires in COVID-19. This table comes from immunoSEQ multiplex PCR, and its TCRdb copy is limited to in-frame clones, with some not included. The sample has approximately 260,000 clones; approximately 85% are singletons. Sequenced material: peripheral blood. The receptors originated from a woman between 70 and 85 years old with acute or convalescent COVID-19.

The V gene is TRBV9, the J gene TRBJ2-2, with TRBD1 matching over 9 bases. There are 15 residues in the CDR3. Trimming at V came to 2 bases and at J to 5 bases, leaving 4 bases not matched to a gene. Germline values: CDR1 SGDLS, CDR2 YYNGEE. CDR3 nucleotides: TGTGCCAGCAGCGTCCAACAGGGGGCAACCGGGGAGCTGTTTTTT. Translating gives CASSVQQGATGELFF.

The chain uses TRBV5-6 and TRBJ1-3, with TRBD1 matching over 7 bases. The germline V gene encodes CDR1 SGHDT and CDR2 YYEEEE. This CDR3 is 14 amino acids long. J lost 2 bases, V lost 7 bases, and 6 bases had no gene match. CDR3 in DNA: TGTGCCAGCGGGAGACAGGGTCCTGGAAACACCATATATTTT. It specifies CASGRQGPGNTIYF.

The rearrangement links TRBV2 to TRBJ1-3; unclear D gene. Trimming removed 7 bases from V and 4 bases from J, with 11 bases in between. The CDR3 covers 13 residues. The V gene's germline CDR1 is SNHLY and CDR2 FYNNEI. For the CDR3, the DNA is TGTGCCAGCAAAGTTGGCAGAGGAAACACCATATATTTT. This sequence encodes CASKVGRGNTIYF.

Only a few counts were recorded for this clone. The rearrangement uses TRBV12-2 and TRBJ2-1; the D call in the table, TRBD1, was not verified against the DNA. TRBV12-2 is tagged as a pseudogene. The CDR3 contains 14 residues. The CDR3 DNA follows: TGTGCAAGTCGCCGTAAGGGGTCCTACAATGAGCAGTTCTTC. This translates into CASRRKGSYNEQFF.

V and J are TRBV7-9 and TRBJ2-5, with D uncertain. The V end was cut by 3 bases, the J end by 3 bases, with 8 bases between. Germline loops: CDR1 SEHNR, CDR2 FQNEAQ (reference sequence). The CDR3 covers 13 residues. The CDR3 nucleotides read TGTGCCAGCAGCTTTACTTTTGAAGAGACCCAGTACTTC. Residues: CASSFTFEETQYF.

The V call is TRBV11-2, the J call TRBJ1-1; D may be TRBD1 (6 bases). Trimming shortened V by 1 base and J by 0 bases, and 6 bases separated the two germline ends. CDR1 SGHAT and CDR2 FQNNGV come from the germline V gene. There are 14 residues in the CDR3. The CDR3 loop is CASSLAGVNTEAFF. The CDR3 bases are TGTGCCAGCAGCTTAGCAGGGGTGAACACTGAAGCTTTCTTT. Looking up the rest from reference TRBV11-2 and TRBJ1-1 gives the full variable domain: EAGVAQSPRYKIIEKRQSVAFWCNPISGHATLYWYQQILGQGPKLLIQFQNNGVVDDSQLPKDRFSAERLKGVDSTLKIQPAKLEDSAVYLCASSLAGVNTEAFFGQGTRLTVV.